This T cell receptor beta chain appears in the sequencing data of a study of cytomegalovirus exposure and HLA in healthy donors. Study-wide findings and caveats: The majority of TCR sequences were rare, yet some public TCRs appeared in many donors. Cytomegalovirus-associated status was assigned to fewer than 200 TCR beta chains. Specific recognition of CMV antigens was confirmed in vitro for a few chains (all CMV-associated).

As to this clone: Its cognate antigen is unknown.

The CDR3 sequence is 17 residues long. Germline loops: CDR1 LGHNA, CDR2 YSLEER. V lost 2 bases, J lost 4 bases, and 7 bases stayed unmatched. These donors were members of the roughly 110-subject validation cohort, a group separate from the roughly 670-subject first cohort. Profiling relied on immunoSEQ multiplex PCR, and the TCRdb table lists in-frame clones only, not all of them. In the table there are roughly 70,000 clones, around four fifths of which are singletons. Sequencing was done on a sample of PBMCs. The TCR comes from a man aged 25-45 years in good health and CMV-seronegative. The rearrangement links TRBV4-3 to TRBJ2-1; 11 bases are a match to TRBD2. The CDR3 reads CASSQLLGTSGYNEQFF. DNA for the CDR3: TGCGCCAGCAGCCAACTTCTAGGGACTAGCGGTTACAATGAGCAGTTCTTC.